This T cell receptor (beta chain) was profiled in a study of blood T cells in healthy people across ages (dated by TCRdb to 2013 to 2016). Regarding the complete study: In model experiments, template switching captured about one uniquely barcoded TCR beta cDNA molecule for every two T cells. To avoid experimental bias, donors of different ages were distributed randomly across sequencing lanes. The study measured age-related changes in TCR beta repertoire diversity using deep sequencing normalized with unique cDNA molecular identifiers. Two additional independent replicas of 1 million unique cDNA reads from the same blood draw were analyzed for two donors (one aged 18 to 30 and one aged 80 or older). Four age groups were formed from the donors: young (average approximately 17 years), middle-aged (approximately 39), aged (roughly 59) and long-lived (about 80).

A word on this clonotype: Its recognized antigen is unknown. No base quality information exists; no much larger clone differs at one position.

The donors were roughly 40 Caucasian individuals from Russia, aged roughly 6 to 100 years, who were systemically healthy. Around 9.8 milliliters of peripheral blood were collected from each donor into EDTA-treated Vacutainer tubes. Ficoll-Paque density-gradient centrifugation was used to isolate PBMCs, with at least 6.5 million per sample. Trizol reagent was used to extract total RNA from the PBMCs, yielding at least 6 micrograms per sample. For every donor, flow cytometry on a PBMC aliquot measured the percentage of naive CD45RAhigh/CD27high T cells. The paper's findings and limits, for the study overall: Bulk unsorted PBMC profiling prevented conclusive comparison of naive and antigen-experienced compartments. As age increased, observed TCR beta diversity per million T cells dropped in a roughly linear way, and a significant reduction was already evident by age roughly 36. Total diversity estimates from one million sequenced T cells were considered lower bounds and underestimates. Because donor CMV infection status was unknown, age-related changes in expanded clonotypes were potentially confounded. Compared with the aged group, the long-lived group had more naive CD4+ T cells, fewer expanded clones and increased TCR diversity, suggesting age selection. A strong correlation was found between observed TCR beta diversity and the percentage of naive T cells measured by flow cytometry.

Library creation used 5' RACE. TCRdb shows the sequencer as Illumina HiSeq 2500. A second PCR of roughly 7 to 12 cycles was run with a J-beta primer mix and a sample-barcoded 5' primer. A template-switch 5' adaptor carrying 12 random nucleotides introduced a unique molecular identifier onto each TCR beta cDNA molecule. Each sample yielded at least 3 million CDR3-containing paired-end reads. First-strand cDNA synthesis was performed from all RNA using the Mint cDNA synthesis kit, with priming by a TRBC-specific oligonucleotide. After uracil-DNA glycosylase treatment, a first 18-cycle PCR used universal primers M1SS and BC2_uni_R on all cDNA. As for the original processing: Each sample was normalized by randomly selecting 1 million high-quality reads, each carrying a distinct molecular identifier. Reads sharing molecular identifiers were discarded rather than binned into consensus sequences. MiTCR, with a Q25 quality threshold and the strictest error-elimination algorithm, was used for CDR3 identification, clonotype clustering and error correction. A nonparametric unseen species model using Euler transformation provided a lower-bound estimate of total TCR beta diversity. The public reads were reanalyzed by TCRdb: fastp trimming at Q25, MiXCR alignment, in-frame beta chains only. Rows merge per CDR3 protein into single entries with the most common DNA and genes. The V and J calls come from TCRdb's annotation, not from the publication. The sample yields over 600,000 distinct CDR3 sequences; 35% to 60% were counted once. 15% to 20% of the sample is in the top ten clones.

Sample: blood. This TCR came from a man older than 75 in good health.

The base sequence is TGCAGTGCTAGAGCATCGGTGGGGACAGATACGCAGTATTTT. Translation gives CSARASVGTDTQYF. Rearrangement joined TRBV20-1 to TRBJ2-3; there is no confident call for the D gene. CDR1 and CDR2 are read off the germline V gene (reference sequence) as DFQATT and SNEGSKA. The CDR3 measures 14 amino acids from cysteine to phenylalanine. The entry retains the CDR3 DNA only, 42 bases that are in frame from base 1. Trimming at the junction amounts to 1 base on V and 3 bases on J, and the germline ends lie 11 bases apart.